Shown below are 21 T cell receptor beta chains from a single sample sequenced in a study of glioma-infiltrating T cells after dendritic cell vaccination. As for time point: after dendritic cell vaccination, including at tumor progression/relapse. Produced via immunoSEQ multiplex PCR; TCRdb's table is partial and in-frame only. This sample has 70,000 to 90,000 clones, with roughly four fifths found just once. The sequences come from blood, collected after dendritic cell vaccination. The receptors stem from a human donor with glioblastoma.

The chain has TRBV7-2 and TRBJ2-7; D perhaps matches TRBD1 (5 bases). CDR1 SGHTA and CDR2 FQGNSA come from the germline V gene. V gave up 1 base and J gave up 6 bases, with 16 bases separating them. This CDR3 has 15 residues. The CDR3 reads CASSLGGRVASEQYF. The CDR3 coding sequence is TGTGCCAGCAGCTTAGGAGGCAGGGTCGCCTCCGAGCAGTACTTC.

The gene calls are TRBV5-1 and TRBJ1-1; 7 nucleotides match TRBD1. CDR1 SGHRS and CDR2 YFSETQ come from the germline V gene. This CDR3 is built from 16 residues. The trim removed 4 bases at V and 5 bases at J, leaving 14 bases unmatched. The CDR3 region is CASSPRHQQGRTEAFF. In nucleotides, the CDR3 is TGCGCCAGCAGCCCCCGCCACCAACAGGGGCGGACTGAAGCTTTCTTT.

V and J are TRBV27 and TRBJ1-2; TRBD1 matches 9 bases. CDR1 and CDR2 (germline): MNHEY, SMNVEV (reference sequence). This CDR3 is 15 amino acids long. V lost 0 bases, J lost 5 bases, and 4 bases stayed unmatched. Written as DNA, the CDR3 is TGTGCCAGCAGTTTATCGTATGACAGGGGGTATGGCTACACCTTC. This sequence encodes CASSLSYDRGYGYTF.

This clone was detected only a few times. The chain is built from TRBV10-3 and TRBJ2-7, with D perhaps matching TRBD2 (6 bases). The germline gives CDR1 ENHRY, CDR2 SYGVKD. Trimming took off 0 bases at V and 8 bases at J, with 8 bases between the two ends. This CDR3 is 12 amino acids long. In nucleotides, the CDR3 is TGTGCCATCAGTGAGTCGGAGGGGAAGCAGTACTTC. Protein sequence: CAISESEGKQYF.

The V and J genes are TRBV19 and TRBJ2-2; the D is unclear. The CDR3 has 17 residues. Trimming stripped 2 bases from V and 3 bases from J, with 16 bases between. Germline V lookup: CDR1 LNHDA, CDR2 SQIVND (reference sequence). This CDR3 reads CASSIPIRLEYTGELFF. Here the CDR3 DNA reads TGTGCCAGTAGTATACCTATCCGACTGGAATACACCGGGGAGCTGTTTTTT.

This rearrangement joins TRBV7-9 to TRBJ1-2; D might be TRBD1 (5 bases). V was shortened by 4 bases and J by 5 bases, with 8 bases between the two germline ends. CDR3 length: 12 residues. Germline-derived CDR1 and CDR2 are SEHNR and FQNEAQ (reference sequence). CDR3 protein: CASSWGGYGYTF. CDR3 nucleotide sequence: TGTGCCAGCAGCTGGGGGGGGTATGGCTACACCTTC. Together with reference TRBV7-9 and TRBJ1-2, the CDR3 gives the full variable domain: DTGVSQNPRHKITKRGQNVTFRCDPISEHNRLYWYRQTLGQGPEFLTYFQNEAQLEKSRLLSDRFSAERPKGSFSTLEIQRTEQGDSAMYLCASSWGGYGYTFGSGTRLTVV.

The genes are TRBV9 and TRBJ1-2; no firm D call. Germline-derived CDR1 and CDR2 are SGDLS and YYNGEE. The CDR3 runs 12 residues. V lost 0 bases, J lost 7 bases, and 7 bases lay in between. For the CDR3, the DNA is TGTGCCAGCAGCGTAGGAGGTACTGGCTACACCTTC. Protein sequence: CASSVGGTGYTF.

This chain joins TRBV11-1 and TRBJ2-7; possible D gene TRBD1, 5 bases. Trimming pared 3 bases from V and 6 bases from J, leaving 12 bases between. Germline V gene lookup returns CDR1 SGHAT and CDR2 FQDESV (reference sequence). CDR3 length equals 13 residues. CDR3 nucleotides: TGTGCCAGCAGCTTTCCAGGGCCCGGCGAGCAGTACTTC. Protein: CASSFPGPGEQYF. The full variable domain, with the rest looked up from reference TRBV11-1 and TRBJ2-7, is EAEVAQSPRYKITEKSQAVAFWCDPISGHATLYWYRQILGQGPELLVQFQDESVVDDSQLPKDRFSAERLKGVDSTLKIQPAELGDSAMYLCASSFPGPGEQYFGPGTRLTVT.

The chain recombines TRBV2 with TRBJ2-1; 9 nucleotides align to TRBD1. V lost 5 bases and J lost 7; bases outside the gene matches: 6. This CDR3 region has 14 residues. Germline-derived CDR1 and CDR2 are SNHLY and FYNNEI. The CDR3 region has the DNA TGTGCCAGCAGTTTACGGACAGGGGAGAATGAGCAGTTCTTC. It yields the protein CASSLRTGENEQFF.

This chain links TRBV2 with TRBJ2-5; the match to TRBD2 covers 13 bases. The CDR3 sequence is 14 residues long. The germline CDR1 and CDR2 sequences are SNHLY and FYNNEI. The V segment lost 6 bases and the J segment 6 bases; nucleotides outside the gene matches: 4. The CDR3 region is CASRTSGGFKTQYF. The CDR3 DNA sequence: TGTGCCAGCAGGACTAGCGGGGGGTTTAAGACCCAGTACTTC.

The chain combines TRBV14 with TRBJ2-2; tentatively, D is TRBD2 (6 bases). V gave up 4 bases and J gave up 2 bases, with 14 bases separating them. Germline V lookup: CDR1 SGHDN, CDR2 FVKESK. The CDR3 length is 16 residues. CDR3 coding DNA: TGTGCCAGCAGCCCGCGGGGCGGGGTTAACACCGGGGAGCTGTTTTTT. Its protein is CASSPRGGVNTGELFF.

The sample holds a few counts of this clone. The chain joins TRBV4-2 to TRBJ2-1; 9 bases line up with TRBD2. Losses at the gene ends were 4 bases for V and 4 bases for J; bases not matched to a gene: 8. The CDR3 covers 16 residues. Germline CDR1 LGHNA, CDR2 YNFKEQ. CDR3 bases: TGTGCCAGCAGCCTTTCAAGCGGGGGGTTTTACAATGAGCAGTTCTTC. It yields the protein CASSLSSGGFYNEQFF.

V and J are TRBV6-5 and TRBJ1-2; 8 bases line up with TRBD1. Germline V gene lookup returns CDR1 MNHEY and CDR2 SVGAGI. CDR3 size: 15 residues. V dropped 0 bases and J dropped 4; count of bases not matched to a gene: 4. The CDR3 DNA follows: TGTGCCAGCAGTTACTCGGAACAGGGGGGCTATGGCTACACCTTC. Amino acids: CASSYSEQGGYGYTF.

This sequence joins TRBV5-6 and TRBJ1-2; 7 bases align to TRBD1. The V and J ends lost 4 bases and 1 base, in that order; junction bases with no gene match: 10. CDR1 SGHDT and CDR2 YYEEEE come from the germline V gene. The CDR3 runs to 16 residues. The CDR3 sequence is CASSPGAGGLNYGYTF. Written as DNA, the CDR3 is TGTGCCAGCAGCCCCGGGGCAGGGGGGCTTAACTATGGCTACACCTTC. Full variable domain (missing parts from reference TRBV5-6 and TRBJ1-2): DAGVTQSPTHLIKTRGQQVTLRCSPKSGHDTVSWYQQALGQGPQFIFQYYEEEERQRGNFPDRFSGHQFPNYSSELNVNALLLGDSALYLCASSPGAGGLNYGYTFGSGTRLTVV.

V is TRBV7-3 and J is TRBJ1-2; 9 bases match TRBD1. The germline CDR1 and CDR2 sequences are SGHTA and FQGTGA. This CDR3 contains 15 residues. V was clipped by 3 bases and J by 1 base; unmatched bases: 3. The DNA of the CDR3 is TGTGCCAGCAGCTTGGACAGGGGAAATAACTATGGCTACACCTTC. Translating gives CASSLDRGNNYGYTF.

The chain links TRBV2 to TRBJ2-7; weak D call: TRBD1 (6 bases). In germline, CDR1 is SNHLY, CDR2 FYNNEI. The CDR3 covers 14 residues. The V gene lost 3 bases and the J gene lost 2 bases, with 11 bases spanning the gap. CDR3 sequence (DNA): TGTGCCAGCAGTGATTCCAGGGGAGCCTACGAGCAGTACTTC. This encodes CASSDSRGAYEQYF. Drawing the rest from reference TRBV2 and TRBJ2-7, the complete variable domain is EPEVTQTPSHQVTQMGQEVILRCVPISNHLYFYWYRQILGQKVEFLVSFYNNEISEKSEIFDDQFSVERPDGSNFTLKIRSTKLEDSAMYFCASSDSRGAYEQYFGPGTRLTVT.

This clone was recorded only once. The chain links TRBV7-2 to TRBJ2-7, with TRBD2 identical over 13 bases. The germline gives CDR1 SGHTA, CDR2 FQGNSA. J lost 4 bases, V lost 4 bases, and 1 base had no gene match. CDR3 size: 14 residues. The CDR3 sequence: CASSSTSGGYEQYF. In nucleotides, the CDR3 is TGTGCCAGCAGCTCGACTAGCGGGGGGTACGAGCAGTACTTC.

The chain employs TRBV25-1 and TRBJ1-4; the D gene is possibly TRBD1 (5 bases). With 8 bases removed from V and 5 bases from J, the gap between germline ends came to 12 bases. The CDR3 spans 13 residues. CDR1 and CDR2 from the germline V gene are MGHDK and SYGVNS. CDR3 protein: CASRGTENEKLFF. In DNA form, the CDR3 reads TGTGCCAGCCGCGGGACGGAGAATGAAAAACTGTTTTTT.

The chain recombines TRBV4-2 with TRBJ1-2; D unresolved. Germline V gene lookup returns CDR1 LGHNA and CDR2 YNFKEQ. CDR3 length: 13 amino acids. The germline V and J ends were trimmed by 9 bases and 4 bases, with 15 bases remaining between them. The CDR3 here is CASTAASGYGYTF. The CDR3 region has the DNA TGTGCCAGTACTGCAGCATCAGGCTATGGCTACACCTTC.

The genes are TRBV6-1 and TRBJ1-2, with 7 bases fitting TRBD1. The CDR3 is 14 amino acids. Per germline, CDR1 MNHNS and CDR2 SASEGT. V trimming: 4 bases; J trimming: 3 bases; junction bases outside the gene matches: 5. The DNA for the CDR3 is TGTGCCAGCAGTGGGCCTGGGACAGACTATGGCTACACCTTC. This translates into CASSGPGTDYGYTF.

CDR3 nucleotide sequence: TGTGCCAGCAGTGTGGACAGGGGCACCTACGAGCAGTACTTC. It yields the protein CASSVDRGTYEQYF. This chain connects TRBV9 to TRBJ2-7; 9 bases map to TRBD1. J lost 2 bases, V lost 5 bases, and 5 bases had no gene match. There are 14 residues in the CDR3. Germline-derived CDR1 and CDR2 are SGDLS and YYNGEE.